The 29 T cell receptor beta chains reported below all come from one sample, sequenced in a study of shared T cell receptors in the human thymus. Libraries were prepared by immunoSEQ multiplex PCR; TCRdb keeps only in-frame clonotypes and omits some of them. The sample includes about 660,000 clones, approximately 88% of them seen just once. The same specimen was also included in a second study, on human thymus T cells.

The specimen sequenced was thymocytes. The receptor set was obtained from a boy younger than two with a congenital heart defect.

V gene TRBV4-3 combines with J gene TRBJ2-3, with D perhaps matching TRBD2 (6 bases). The length of the CDR3 is 19 residues. Deletions cut 0 bases from V and 0 bases from J, with 19 bases between. Germline CDR1 is LGHNA and CDR2 is YSLEER. In DNA form, the CDR3 reads TGCGCCAGCAGCCAAGATACCCGGGAGTACTACCCTAGCACAGATACGCAGTATTTT. It specifies CASSQDTREYYPSTDTQYF.

This clone showed up just a few times. Other DNA sequences in this specimen translate into the identical CDR3. The chain carries TRBV5-4 and TRBJ2-1; possibly TRBD1 for D (5 bases). Trimming cost V 2 bases and J 1 base, with 16 bases left between them. The germline V gene encodes CDR1 SGHNT and CDR2 YYREEE (reference sequence). The CDR3 has 17 residues. The CDR3 bases are TGTGCCAGCAGCTTTGAGAGGACACCCGGTTCCTACAATGAGCAGTTCTTC. Its translation: CASSFERTPGSYNEQFF. Filled out from reference TRBV5-4 and TRBJ2-1, the complete variable domain reads ETGVTQSPTHLIKTRGQQVTLRCSSQSGHNTVSWYQQALGQGPQFIFQYYREEENGRGNFPPRFSGLQFPNYSSELNVNALELDDSALYLCASSFERTPGSYNEQFFGPGTRLTVL.

This clone was found once. The chain is built from TRBV6-6 and TRBJ2-1, with 7 bases that match TRBD2. The germline gives CDR1 MNHNY, CDR2 SVGAGI (reference sequence). V trimming: 2 bases; J trimming: 0 bases; junction bases outside the gene matches: 1. CDR3 size: 15 residues. The CDR3 region is CASSYGLVSYNEQFF. The DNA of the CDR3 is TGTGCCAGCAGTTACGGACTAGTCTCCTACAATGAGCAGTTCTTC.

This chain links TRBV27 with TRBJ2-3; 8 nucleotides align to TRBD2. Per germline, CDR1 MNHEY and CDR2 SMNVEV (reference sequence). This CDR3 is built from 15 residues. Trimming removed 5 bases from V and 3 bases from J; junction bases left unmatched: 7. The CDR3 nucleotides read TGTGCCAGCAGTCCCGGACCTAGCGGGACAGATACGCAGTATTTT. Translating gives CASSPGPSGTDTQYF.

The chain has TRBV6-6 and TRBJ2-1; 9 positions agree with TRBD2. The CDR3 is made up of 16 amino acids. The V and J ends lost 2 bases and 8 bases, in that order; junction bases with no gene match: 10. From germline, CDR1 is MNHNY and CDR2 SVGAGI (reference sequence). This chain's CDR3 is CASSYPPAGGTHEQFF. The CDR3 DNA sequence: TGTGCCAGCAGTTACCCCCCCGCGGGAGGGACCCATGAGCAGTTCTTC.

This clone has just one count. The chain carries TRBV6-5 and TRBJ2-3; D might be TRBD1 (5 bases). Per the germline V gene, CDR1 is MNHEY and CDR2 is SVGAGI. Between the trimmed V and J ends, which lost 6 bases and 2 bases, there was a span of 12 bases. The CDR3 spans 14 residues. As DNA, the CDR3 is TGTGCCAGCAGACACACAGGAGACACAGATACGCAGTATTTT. Protein: CASRHTGDTDTQYF.

This chain connects TRBV7-2 to TRBJ1-5, with 8 bases that match TRBD1. V lost 5 bases and J lost 6; bases outside the gene matches: 6. Germline assignment: CDR1 SGHTA and CDR2 FQGNSA. This CDR3 is built from 14 residues. CDR3 bases: TGTGCCAGCAGCCCGGACAGGGAAGGTCAGCCCCAGCATTTT. Its translation is CASSPDREGQPQHF.

The chain recombines TRBV6-1 with TRBJ2-7; 8 bases match TRBD1. The CDR3 has 19 residues. Germline lookup yields CDR1 MNHNS and CDR2 SASEGT. J was trimmed by 0 bases and V by 4 bases; bases with no gene match: 17. DNA for the CDR3: TGTGCCAGCAGTGTCGCCCGGGACAGGCCTTCCTTCGTCTCCTACGAGCAGTACTTC. Protein sequence: CASSVARDRPSFVSYEQYF.

This rearrangement joins TRBV19 to TRBJ2-4; 12 bases align to TRBD2. The CDR3 sequence is 14 residues long. Trimming removed 10 bases from V and 6 bases from J; junction bases left unmatched: 7. CDR1 LNHDA and CDR2 SQIVND come from the germline V gene (reference sequence). CDR3 amino acids: CATGASGRGNIQYF. CDR3 sequence (DNA): TGTGCCACAGGCGCTAGCGGGAGGGGAAACATTCAGTACTTC. The full variable domain, rest sourced from reference TRBV19 and TRBJ2-4, is DGGITQSPKYLFRKEGQNVTLSCEQNLNHDAMYWYRQDPGQGLRLIYYSQIVNDFQKGDIAEGYSVSREKKESFPLTVTSAQKNPTAFYLCATGASGRGNIQYFGAGTRLSVL.

The V call is TRBV7-2, the J call TRBJ1-5; D is unclear. The CDR3 is made up of 13 amino acids. Trimming left V 0 bases short and J 5 bases short, with 5 bases between. Germline-derived CDR1 and CDR2 are SGHTA and FQGNSA. Here the CDR3 reads CASSLAGDQPQHF. CDR3 nucleotide sequence: TGTGCCAGCAGCTTAGCGGGAGATCAGCCCCAGCATTTT.

This clone was seen more than once but under ten times. The CDR3 DNA is TGTGCCAGCAGTTTAGGGGCACGGCTAGGTAGGGCAGATACGCAGTATTTT. Translated: CASSLGARLGRADTQYF. The chain links TRBV28 to TRBJ2-3; tentative D call: TRBD1 (5 bases). CDR3 size: 17 residues. Germline CDR1 and CDR2: MDHEN and SYDVKM. Trimming shortened V by 2 bases and J by 4 bases, and 19 bases separated the two germline ends.

The chain recombines TRBV28 with TRBJ2-3, with 13 bases matching TRBD2. The V segment lost 5 bases and the J segment 2 bases; nucleotides outside the gene matches: 7. Germline V gene lookup returns CDR1 MDHEN and CDR2 SYDVKM. The CDR3 contains 17 residues. The chain's CDR3 is CASSGGTSGTNTDTQYF. CDR3 nucleotides: TGTGCCAGCAGTGGGGGGACTAGCGGGACCAACACAGATACGCAGTATTTT.

The chain joins TRBV27 to TRBJ2-7; D gene uncertain. The CDR3 has 16 amino acids. Germline-derived CDR1 and CDR2 are MNHEY and SMNVEV (reference sequence). With 4 bases removed from V and 0 bases from J, the gap between germline ends came to 16 bases. CDR3 coding DNA: TGTGCCAGCAGTTCCACCATTACGAGGAGCTCCTACGAGCAGTACTTC. Translation: CASSSTITRSSYEQYF.

The chain combines TRBV7-8 with TRBJ2-1; 9 nucleotides line up with TRBD2. The CDR3 extends over 16 amino acids. The trim removed 1 base at V and 7 bases at J, leaving 8 bases unmatched. The germline CDR1 and CDR2 sequences are SGHVS and FQNEAQ. The CDR3 protein is CASSLGWRLAGNEQFF. The CDR3 DNA reads TGTGCCAGCAGCTTAGGATGGAGGCTAGCGGGAAATGAGCAGTTCTTC. Filled out from reference TRBV7-8 and TRBJ2-1, the complete variable domain reads GAGVSQSPRYKVAKRGQDVALRCDPISGHVSLFWYQQALGQGPEFLTYFQNEAQLDKSGLPSDRFFAERPEGSVSTLKIQRTQQEDSAVYLCASSLGWRLAGNEQFFGPGTRLTVL.

The chain uses TRBV6-5 and TRBJ2-7, with D maybe TRBD2 (5 bases). Germline CDR1 is MNHEY and CDR2 is SVGAGI. CDR3 size: 14 residues. V was clipped by 8 bases and J by 3 bases, with 17 bases between them. CDR3 nucleotides: TGTGCCAGCGCCCCGGACTTTGGCATCTACGAGCAGTACTTC. Its protein product is CASAPDFGIYEQYF.

The V gene is TRBV28, the J gene TRBJ2-7; 14 nucleotides agree with TRBD2. The CDR3 has 18 residues. V shed 6 bases, J shed 1 base, and the junction held 11 bases outside the gene matches. Germline loops: CDR1 MDHEN, CDR2 SYDVKM. CDR3 sequence: CASSSGLAGGHWSYEQYF. The CDR3 region has the DNA TGTGCCAGCAGCTCAGGACTAGCGGGAGGCCATTGGTCCTACGAGCAGTACTTC.

The chain couples TRBV20-1 to TRBJ2-7; D not resolved. Trimming removed 4 bases at V and 0 bases at J, with 4 bases between. The length of the CDR3 is 11 residues. Germline-derived CDR1 and CDR2 are DFQATT and SNEGSKA (reference sequence). The CDR3 here is CSAKSSYEQYF. The CDR3 bases are TGCAGTGCTAAGAGCTCCTACGAGCAGTACTTC.

The chain carries TRBV6-1 and TRBJ2-7, with D maybe TRBD1 (6 bases). V was cut by 2 bases and J by 2 bases, with 28 bases left in between. CDR1 and CDR2 (germline): MNHNS, SASEGT. CDR3 length: 20 amino acids. The DNA of the CDR3 is TGTGCCAGCAGTGAAAAAGGGGGATCTGAGCCAGGGAAGGGGGCCTACGAGCAGTACTTC. This encodes CASSEKGGSEPGKGAYEQYF.

The chain recombines TRBV5-8 with TRBJ2-7; 7 bases map to TRBD2. This CDR3 region has 18 residues. V shed 5 bases, J shed 5 bases, and the junction held 22 bases outside the gene matches. Germline loops: CDR1 SGHTS, CDR2 YDEGEE. DNA for the CDR3: TGTGCCAGCAGACCGTCGGCTAGCGGTGACGAGGGGAATCACGAGCAGTACTTC. It codes for CASRPSASGDEGNHEQYF. Together with reference TRBV5-8 and TRBJ2-7, the CDR3 gives the full variable domain: EAGVTQSPTHLIKTRGQQATLRCSPISGHTSVYWYQQALGLGLQFLLWYDEGEERNRGNFPPRFSGRQFPNYSSELNVNALELEDSALYLCASRPSASGDEGNHEQYFGPGTRLTVT.

The V gene is TRBV10-3, the J gene TRBJ2-7, with TRBD1 matching 10 bases. The ends lost 8 bases at V and 3 bases at J; junction bases unmatched: 4. This CDR3 is 13 amino acids long. The germline V gene encodes CDR1 ENHRY and CDR2 SYGVKD. The CDR3 sequence is CAIGWTGGYEQYF. CDR3 coding DNA: TGTGCCATCGGCTGGACAGGGGGCTACGAGCAGTACTTC.

This clone showed up just once. This chain joins TRBV11-2 and TRBJ2-1; perhaps TRBD2 as D (5 bases). The germline V gene encodes CDR1 SGHAT and CDR2 FQNNGV. The CDR3 covers 17 residues. V was shortened by 1 base and J by 3 bases, with 16 bases between the two germline ends. The CDR3 region has the DNA TGTGCCAGCAGCTTAGCGTGTGAGAGGGCTGACTACAATGAGCAGTTCTTC. It encodes CASSLACERADYNEQFF. Variable domain in full (rest from reference TRBV11-2 and TRBJ2-1): EAGVAQSPRYKIIEKRQSVAFWCNPISGHATLYWYQQILGQGPKLLIQFQNNGVVDDSQLPKDRFSAERLKGVDSTLKIQPAKLEDSAVYLCASSLACERADYNEQFFGPGTRLTVL.

The genes are TRBV5-1 and TRBJ1-5, with D possibly matching TRBD1 (6 bases). CDR3 length equals 15 residues. Trimming cost V 5 bases and J 0 bases, with 12 bases left between them. Germline CDR1 is SGHRS and CDR2 is YFSETQ. As DNA, the CDR3 is TGCGCCAGCAGTCCGGGACACGATAGCAATCAGCCCCAGCATTTT. Translated: CASSPGHDSNQPQHF. Together with reference TRBV5-1 and TRBJ1-5, the CDR3 gives the full variable domain: KAGVTQTPRYLIKTRGQQVTLSCSPISGHRSVSWYQQTPGQGLQFLFEYFSETQRNKGNFPGRFSGRQFSNSRSEMNVSTLELGDSALYLCASSPGHDSNQPQHFGDGTRLSIL.

The chain uses TRBV7-9 and TRBJ2-4, with D possibly matching TRBD2 (5 bases). Germline V gene sequence: CDR1 SEHNR, CDR2 FQNEAQ (reference sequence). Trimming removed 3 bases at V and 8 bases at J, with 11 bases between. There are 13 residues in the CDR3. The CDR3 here is CASSFEGADIQYF. CDR3 nucleotide sequence: TGTGCCAGCAGCTTTGAGGGAGCAGACATTCAGTACTTC.

The genes are TRBV28 and TRBJ2-7, with D possibly being TRBD1 (6 bases). Trimming shortened V by 4 bases and J by 2 bases, and 18 bases separated the two germline ends. Germline lookup yields CDR1 MDHEN and CDR2 SYDVKM. The CDR3 has 16 residues. In nucleotides, the CDR3 is TGTGCCAGCAGTTACACGGGACATAACACCACCTACGAGCAGTACTTC. It specifies CASSYTGHNTTYEQYF. The full variable domain, its missing parts supplied by reference TRBV28 and TRBJ2-7, is DVKVTQSSRYLVKRTGEKVFLECVQDMDHENMFWYRQDPGLGLRLIYFSYDVKMKEKGDIPEGYSVSREKKERFSLILESASTNQTSMYLCASSYTGHNTTYEQYFGPGTRLTVT.

This chain joins TRBV11-3 and TRBJ2-5; possibly TRBD2 for D (5 bases). V lost 4 bases, J lost 2 bases, and 11 bases lay in between. The CDR3 loop spans 14 amino acids. Germline CDR1 SGHNT, CDR2 YENEEA. In nucleotides, the CDR3 is TGTGCCAGCAGCTCCCCCCGGGAACAAGAGACCCAGTACTTC. Protein sequence: CASSSPREQETQYF.

This chain connects TRBV2 to TRBJ1-3; 9 bases are shared with TRBD1. The CDR3 has 17 amino acids. Germline V gene sequence: CDR1 SNHLY, CDR2 FYNNEI. J gave up 0 bases and V 5 bases, and 8 bases lay outside the gene matches. The DNA for the CDR3 is TGTGCCAGCAGTCGGGGACAGGGCCAAATCTCTGGAAACACCATATATTTT. Amino acids: CASSRGQGQISGNTIYF.

The chain uses TRBV4-1 and TRBJ2-1; 7 bases align to TRBD2. This CDR3 contains 17 residues. Germline CDR1 reads MGHRA; CDR2 reads YSYEKL. J lost 4 bases, V lost 0 bases, and 9 bases had no gene match. DNA of the CDR3: TGCGCCAGCAGCCAAGATTTCCCCCAAGCGGGGTACAATGAGCAGTTCTTC. Translating gives CASSQDFPQAGYNEQFF.

The CDR3 sequence: CASSLGHAGAGEQETQYF. The CDR3 DNA sequence: TGTGCCAGCAGCTTGGGCCACGCAGGGGCGGGAGAACAAGAGACCCAGTACTTC. The V and J genes are TRBV5-6 and TRBJ2-5; D may be TRBD2 (7 bases). Germline V lookup: CDR1 SGHDT, CDR2 YYEEEE. V was clipped by 0 bases and J by 2 bases, with 20 bases between them. This CDR3 region has 18 residues.

This clone is a singleton in its sample. V is TRBV6-1 and J is TRBJ2-1, with TRBD1 identical over 11 bases. Germline assignment: CDR1 MNHNS and CDR2 SASEGT. The CDR3 sequence is 15 residues long. V trimming: 6 bases; J trimming: 7 bases; junction bases outside the gene matches: 8. CDR3 coding DNA: TGTGCCAGCAGAATTGGGGACAGGGGGTCTAATGAGCAGTTCTTC. As protein: CASRIGDRGSNEQFF.